The 3 T cell receptor beta chains in this list originate from one sample, sequenced in a study of cytomegalovirus exposure and HLA in healthy donors. The PCR ran on 60 Vbeta and 13 Jbeta primers. Only in-frame clones appear in the TCRdb table, and some are missing; sequencing was by immunoSEQ multiplex PCR. The sample has 100,000 to 150,000 clones, roughly three quarters seen once. Sequenced input: PBMCs. Receptors originate from a woman aged 25 to 39 in good health and CMV-seronegative.

Only a few counts were recorded for this clone. The V and J genes are TRBV9 and TRBJ2-1; TRBD1 might be the D (6 bases). The CDR3 covers 14 residues. Deletions cut 4 bases from V and 2 bases from J, with 10 bases between. CDR1 is SGDLS, CDR2 YYNGEE, per germline. The chain's CDR3 is CASSPGDTYNEQFF. CDR3 in DNA: TGTGCCAGCAGCCCCGGGGACACCTACAATGAGCAGTTCTTC.

This chain links TRBV7-9 with TRBJ1-4; 8 bases are a match to TRBD1. Trimming removed 4 bases from V and 2 bases from J; junction bases left unmatched: 3. Germline assignment: CDR1 SEHNR and CDR2 FQNEAQ (reference sequence). The length of the CDR3 is 15 residues. The CDR3 sequence is CASSWRQGTNEKLFF. In DNA form, the CDR3 reads TGTGCCAGCAGCTGGAGACAGGGGACTAATGAAAAACTGTTTTTT.

The chain is built from TRBV27 and TRBJ2-7; D call uncertain. The V end lost 6 bases, the J end lost 3 bases, and 15 bases lay between the germline ends. The CDR3 covers 14 residues. Germline V lookup: CDR1 MNHEY, CDR2 SMNVEV (reference sequence). CDR3 amino acids: CASSLKSFFYEQYF. The CDR3, as DNA: TGTGCCAGCAGCCTAAAGAGCTTTTTCTACGAGCAGTACTTC.